This record covers a single T cell receptor beta chain. What it binds is unknown. CDR1 is SGHRS and CDR2 is YFSETQ in the germline V gene. The CDR3 consists of 14 residues. V shed 4 bases, J shed 4 bases, and the junction held 8 bases outside the gene matches. This entry belongs to a study of CD8 T cells in ankylosing spondylitis. TCRdb reanalysed the 5' RACE reads using MiXCR and keeps one entry per CDR3 protein. The sample records 150,000 to 250,000 distinct CDR3 sequences, roughly 13% being singletons. General study findings and limits: Reports say disease-linked clones showed up significantly more in matched ankylosing spondylitis synovial fluid. Blood of patients with ankylosing spondylitis appeared to be characterized by a TCR beta motif of roughly eight highly homologous variants.

The clonotype was recovered from a male donor with ankylosing spondylitis or in good health (not recorded which). The chain is built from TRBV5-1 and TRBJ2-7; 7 bases fit TRBD1. Source material: blood, either unsorted or a sorted T cell fraction (not recorded which). CDR3 DNA sequence: TGCGCCAGCAGCGAGACAGGGATCCCGTACGAGCAGTACTTC. Its protein product is CASSETGIPYEQYF.